The 3 T cell receptor beta chains below come from one sample, sequenced in a study of cytomegalovirus exposure and HLA in healthy donors. 13 Jbeta primers and 60 Vbeta primers were used for the PCR. Using immunoSEQ multiplex PCR, the repertoire was profiled, and TCRdb retains in-frame clones only, with some absent. Of 100,000 to 130,000 clones in the sample, 82% were seen once. The sample was PBMCs. These receptors were collected from a man aged 30 to 45 in good health and CMV-seropositive.

This chain joins TRBV7-2 and TRBJ1-2; D may be TRBD1 (5 bases). Germline CDR1 reads SGHTA; CDR2 reads FQGNSA. V was shortened by 5 bases and J by 8 bases, with 15 bases between the two germline ends. The CDR3 extends over 13 amino acids. The CDR3 spells CASSPGRALGYTF. In nucleotides, the CDR3 is TGTGCCAGCAGCCCGGGCAGGGCACTCGGCTACACCTTC.

The chain joins TRBV6-1 to TRBJ2-3, with TRBD2 as a possible D gene (5 bases). This CDR3 contains 13 residues. Trimming took 6 bases from V and 4 from J, leaving 11 bases between them. Germline CDR1 is MNHNS and CDR2 is SASEGT. CDR3: CASSYLGADTQYF. The DNA of the CDR3 is TGTGCCAGCAGCTACCTCGGGGCAGATACGCAGTATTTT.

V and J are TRBV6-5 and TRBJ1-6, with D unresolved. CDR3 length: 14 residues. V lost 7 bases to trimming and J lost 0 bases, with 7 bases between them. Per the germline V gene, CDR1 is MNHEY and CDR2 is SVGAGI. The CDR3 spells CASTESSYNSPLHF. The CDR3 DNA reads TGTGCCAGCACCGAGAGCTCCTATAATTCACCCCTCCACTTT.